This T cell receptor (beta chain) was sequenced for a study of CD8+ T cells in alopecia areata. Extraction and reverse transcription of RNA yielded cDNA as the sequencing template. Only in-frame clones appear in the TCRdb table, and some are missing; sequencing was by immunoSEQ multiplex PCR. This set yields 200,000 to 300,000 clones and no singletons; the top ten hold 0.9% to 1.5%. Comment on this clone: Any gene name here is a mouse gene name. This sample includes further DNA sequences coding for the same CDR3.

Markers used for sorting pooled cutaneous lymph node cells were CD4, CD8alpha, NKG2D, NKG2ACE and others. Sequenced material: CD4+ T cells sorted from a lymph node. The clonotype comes from a C3H/HeJ mouse with alopecia areata. The strain's MHC: H2-k.

The covered CDR3 bases are TGTGCCAGCAGTCGACAGCCAAACACCGGG. The encoded protein is CASSRQPNTG. The entire CDR3 is CASSRQPNTGQLYF. V gene TRBV19 combines with J gene TRBJ2-2; TRBD1 is a possible D gene (5 bases). The missing CDR3 end, 4 residues past where the read stops, is filled in from the germline J gene. The V and J ends lost 4 bases and 0 bases respectively, with 7 bases between them. Germline V gene lookup returns CDR1 FNHDT and CDR2 SITEND (reference sequence). The CDR3 runs to 14 residues.